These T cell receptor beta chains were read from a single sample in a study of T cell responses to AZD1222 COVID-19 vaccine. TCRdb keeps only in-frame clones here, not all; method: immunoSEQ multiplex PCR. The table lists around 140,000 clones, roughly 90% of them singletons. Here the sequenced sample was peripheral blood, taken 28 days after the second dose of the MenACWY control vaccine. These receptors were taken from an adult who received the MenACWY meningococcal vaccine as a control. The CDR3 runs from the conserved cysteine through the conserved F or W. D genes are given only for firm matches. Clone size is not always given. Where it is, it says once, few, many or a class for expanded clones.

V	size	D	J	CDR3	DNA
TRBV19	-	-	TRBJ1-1	CASSMYGGVAEAFF	TGTGCCAGTAGTATGTACGGGGGGGTCGCTGAAGCTTTCTTT
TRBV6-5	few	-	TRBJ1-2	CASSYNQGRNGYTF	TGTGCCAGCAGTTACAATCAGGGAAGAAATGGCTACACCTTC
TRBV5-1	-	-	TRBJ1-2	CASSVQGANYGYTF	TGCGCCAGCAGCGTACAGGGAGCTAACTATGGCTACACCTTC
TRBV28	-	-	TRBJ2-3	CASRPTVLGYTDTQYF	TGTGCCAGCAGGCCCACAGTATTAGGGTACACAGATACGCAGTATTTT
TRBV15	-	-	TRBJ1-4	CATSREDRNEKLFF	TGTGCCACCAGCAGAGAGGACAGAAATGAAAAACTGTTTTTT
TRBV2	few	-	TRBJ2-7	CASSVSSYEQYF	TGTGCCAGCAGTGTAAGCTCCTACGAGCAGTACTTC
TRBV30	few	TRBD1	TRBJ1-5	CALTGALGNQPQHF	TGTGCCTTGACAGGGGCCCTTGGCAATCAGCCCCAGCATTTT
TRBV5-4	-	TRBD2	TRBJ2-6	CASSLAGRGVSGANVLTF	TGTGCCAGCAGCTTGGCCGGCCGGGGGGTATCTGGGGCCAACGTCCTGACTTTC
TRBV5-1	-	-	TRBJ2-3	CASSLEGDTQYF	TGCGCCAGCAGCTTGGAGGGGGATACGCAGTATTTT
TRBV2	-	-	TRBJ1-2	CASSVRQTDGYTF	TGTGCCAGCAGTGTTAGACAGACGGATGGCTACACCTTC
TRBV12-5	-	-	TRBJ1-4	CASGFIIRGKGSGLREKLFF	TGTGCTAGTGGTTTTATTATCAGGGGAAAAGGGTCCGGTTTAAGAGAAAAACTGTTTTTT
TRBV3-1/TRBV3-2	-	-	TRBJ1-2	CASSPGSRDTYGYTF	TGTGCCAGCAGCCCTGGCAGTAGGGACACCTATGGCTACACCTTC
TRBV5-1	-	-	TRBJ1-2	CASSPHGDGYGYTF	TGCGCCAGCAGCCCACACGGGGATGGCTATGGCTACACCTTC
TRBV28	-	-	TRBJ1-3	CASSLGFSGNTIYF	TGTGCCAGCAGTTTGGGGTTCTCTGGAAACACCATATATTTT
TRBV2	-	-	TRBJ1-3	CATSSTSGNTIYF	TGTGCCACCTCGTCGACGTCTGGAAACACCATATATTTT
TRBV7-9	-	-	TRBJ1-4	CASSLSAGRGEKLFF	TGTGCCAGCAGCTTATCGGCAGGGAGGGGCGAAAAACTGTTTTTT
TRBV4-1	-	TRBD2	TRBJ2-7	CASSLGLAYEQYF	TGCGCCAGCAGCCTTGGACTAGCCTACGAGCAGTACTTC
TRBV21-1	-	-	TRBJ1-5	CASSKGPGWEEHF	TGTGCCAGCAGCAAAGGGCCCGGGTGGGAAGAGCATTTT
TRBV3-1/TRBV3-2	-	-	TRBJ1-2	CASSQQGPLYGYTF	TGTGCCAGCAGCCAGCAGGGACCTCTCTATGGCTACACCTTC
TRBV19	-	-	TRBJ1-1	CASSIGRSNTEAFF	TGTGCCAGTAGTATCGGACGGTCGAACACTGAAGCTTTCTTT
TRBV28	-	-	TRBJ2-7	CASSLPNYYEQYF	TGTGCCAGCAGTTTGCCGAACTACTACGAGCAGTACTTC
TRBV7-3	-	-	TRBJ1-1	CASSSQANTEAFF	TGTGCCAGCAGCTCACAGGCCAACACTGAAGCTTTCTTT
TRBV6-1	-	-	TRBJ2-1	CASSERFSRQFF	TGTGCCAGCAGTGAGCGATTTAGTAGACAGTTCTTC
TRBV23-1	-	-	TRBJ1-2	CASSQSVAGDYGYTF	TGCGCCAGCAGTCAATCGGTGGCGGGAGACTATGGCTACACCTTC
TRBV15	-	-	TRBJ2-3	CATSTSSDTQYF	TGTGCCACCAGCACCTCTTCAGATACGCAGTATTTT
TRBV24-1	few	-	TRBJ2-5	CATSDPIQETQYF	TGTGCCACCAGTGATCCAATCCAAGAGACCCAGTACTTC
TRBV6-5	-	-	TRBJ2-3	CASSSPGTDTQYF	TGTGCCAGCTCCTCCCCCGGCACAGATACGCAGTATTTT
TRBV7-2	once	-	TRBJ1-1	CASSLVGQFTEAFF	TGTGCCAGCAGCTTAGTTGGGCAGTTCACTGAAGCTTTCTTT
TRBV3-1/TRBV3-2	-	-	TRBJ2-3	CASSLGDTQYF	TGTGCCAGCAGCCTTGGAGATACGCAGTATTTT
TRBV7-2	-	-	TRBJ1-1	CASSLTRGPGTEAFF	TGTGCCAGCAGCCTGACCCGTGGGCCGGGGACTGAAGCTTTCTTT
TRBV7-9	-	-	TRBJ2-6	CASSYGSGANVLTF	TGTGCCAGCAGCTACGGCTCTGGGGCCAACGTCCTGACTTTC
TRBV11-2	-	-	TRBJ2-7	CASSFWGGSYEQYF	TGTGCCAGCAGCTTTTGGGGCGGATCATACGAGCAGTACTTC
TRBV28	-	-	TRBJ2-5	CASSSPTGRRETQYF	TGTGCCAGCAGTAGTCCTACAGGGAGGAGAGAGACCCAGTACTTC